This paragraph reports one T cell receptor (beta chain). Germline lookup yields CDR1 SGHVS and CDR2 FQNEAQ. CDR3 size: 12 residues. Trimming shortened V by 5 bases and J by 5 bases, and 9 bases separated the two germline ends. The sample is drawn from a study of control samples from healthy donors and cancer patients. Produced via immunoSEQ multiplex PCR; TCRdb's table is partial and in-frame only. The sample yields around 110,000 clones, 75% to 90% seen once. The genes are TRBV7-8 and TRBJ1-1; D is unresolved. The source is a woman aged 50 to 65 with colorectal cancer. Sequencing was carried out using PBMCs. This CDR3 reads CASSPGGTEAFF. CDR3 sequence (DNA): TGTGCCAGCAGCCCTGGAGGTACTGAAGCTTTCTTT.